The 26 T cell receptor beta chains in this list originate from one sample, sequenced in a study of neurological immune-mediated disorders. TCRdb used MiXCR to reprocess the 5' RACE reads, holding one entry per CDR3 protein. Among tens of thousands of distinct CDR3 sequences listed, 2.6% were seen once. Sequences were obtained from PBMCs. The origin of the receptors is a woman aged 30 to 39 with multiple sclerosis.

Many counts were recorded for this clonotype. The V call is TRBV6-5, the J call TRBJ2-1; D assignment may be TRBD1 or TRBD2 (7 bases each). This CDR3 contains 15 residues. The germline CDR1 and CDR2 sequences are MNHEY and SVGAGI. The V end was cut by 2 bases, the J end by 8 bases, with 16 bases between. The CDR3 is CASSYRAGRGHEQFF. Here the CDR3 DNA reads TGTGCCAGCAGTTACAGGGCGGGGAGGGGGCATGAGCAGTTCTTC.

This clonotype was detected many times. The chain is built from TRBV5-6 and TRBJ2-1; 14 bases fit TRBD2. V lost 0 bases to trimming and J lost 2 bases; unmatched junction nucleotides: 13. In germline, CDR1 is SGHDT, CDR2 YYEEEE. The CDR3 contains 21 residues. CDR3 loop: CASSLEFGRLAGGSAYNEQFF. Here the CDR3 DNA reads TGTGCCAGCAGCTTGGAGTTTGGGAGACTAGCGGGAGGGAGTGCCTACAATGAGCAGTTCTTC. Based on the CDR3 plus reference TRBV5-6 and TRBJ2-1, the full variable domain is DAGVTQSPTHLIKTRGQQVTLRCSPKSGHDTVSWYQQALGQGPQFIFQYYEEEERQRGNFPDRFSGHQFPNYSSELNVNALLLGDSALYLCASSLEFGRLAGGSAYNEQFFGPGTRLTVL.

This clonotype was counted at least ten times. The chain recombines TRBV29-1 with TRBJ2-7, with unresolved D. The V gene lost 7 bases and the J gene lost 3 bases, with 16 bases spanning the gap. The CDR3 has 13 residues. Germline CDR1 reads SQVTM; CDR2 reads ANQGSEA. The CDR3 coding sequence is TGCAGCGCCGTCGGGTATCAACTCTACGAGCAGTACTTC. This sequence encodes CSAVGYQLYEQYF.

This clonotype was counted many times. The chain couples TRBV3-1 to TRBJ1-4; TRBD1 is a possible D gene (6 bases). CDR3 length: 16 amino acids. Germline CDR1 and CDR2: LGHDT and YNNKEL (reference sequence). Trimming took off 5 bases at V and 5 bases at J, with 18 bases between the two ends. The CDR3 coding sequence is TGTGCCAGCAGCGCCAGGGGCACAGGCGCAAATGAAAAACTGTTTTTT. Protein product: CASSARGTGANEKLFF.

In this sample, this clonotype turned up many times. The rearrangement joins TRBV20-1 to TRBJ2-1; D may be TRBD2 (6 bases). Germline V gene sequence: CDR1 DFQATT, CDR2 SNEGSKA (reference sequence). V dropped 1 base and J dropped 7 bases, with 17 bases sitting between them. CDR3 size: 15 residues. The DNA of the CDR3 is TGCAGTGCTAGAGGCTGGGGCGGGGTCTGGAATGAGCAGTTCTTC. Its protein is CSARGWGGVWNEQFF.

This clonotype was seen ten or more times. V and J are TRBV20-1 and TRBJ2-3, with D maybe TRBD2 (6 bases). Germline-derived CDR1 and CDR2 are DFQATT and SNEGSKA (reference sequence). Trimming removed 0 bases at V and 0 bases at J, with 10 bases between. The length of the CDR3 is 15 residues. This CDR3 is CSARDPSGSTDTQYF. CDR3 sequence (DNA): TGCAGTGCTAGAGATCCCAGCGGGAGCACAGATACGCAGTATTTT.

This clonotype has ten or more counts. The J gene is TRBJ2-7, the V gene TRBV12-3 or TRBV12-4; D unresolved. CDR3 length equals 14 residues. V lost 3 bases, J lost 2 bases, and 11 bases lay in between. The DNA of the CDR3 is TGTGCCAGCAGTTTGCCCCAACCGGCCTACGAGCAGTACTTC. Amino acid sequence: CASSLPQPAYEQYF.

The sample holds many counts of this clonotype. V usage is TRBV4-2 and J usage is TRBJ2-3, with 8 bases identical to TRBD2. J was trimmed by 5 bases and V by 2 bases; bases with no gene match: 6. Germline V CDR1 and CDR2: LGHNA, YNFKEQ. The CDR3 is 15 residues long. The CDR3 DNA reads TGTGCCAGCAGCCAAACAGCGGGAGTGGTAGATACGCAGTATTTT. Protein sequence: CASSQTAGVVDTQYF.

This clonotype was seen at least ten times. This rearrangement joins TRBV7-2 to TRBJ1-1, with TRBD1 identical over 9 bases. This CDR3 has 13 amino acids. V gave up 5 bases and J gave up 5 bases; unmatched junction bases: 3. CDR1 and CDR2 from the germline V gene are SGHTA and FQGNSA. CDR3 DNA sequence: TGTGCCAGCAGCATCGGACAGGGGACTGAAGCTTTCTTT. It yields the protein CASSIGQGTEAFF. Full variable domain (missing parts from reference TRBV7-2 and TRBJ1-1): GAGVSQSPSNKVTEKGKDVELRCDPISGHTALYWYRQSLGQGLEFLIYFQGNSAPDKSGLPSDRFSAERTGGSVSTLTIQRTQQEDSAVYLCASSIGQGTEAFFGQGTRLTVV.

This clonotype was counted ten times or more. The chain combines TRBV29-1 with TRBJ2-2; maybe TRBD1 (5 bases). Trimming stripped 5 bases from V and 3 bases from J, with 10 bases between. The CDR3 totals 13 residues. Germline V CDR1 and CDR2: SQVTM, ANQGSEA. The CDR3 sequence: CSVSRDHTGELFF. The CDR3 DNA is TGCAGCGTTAGCAGGGATCACACCGGGGAGCTGTTTTTT.

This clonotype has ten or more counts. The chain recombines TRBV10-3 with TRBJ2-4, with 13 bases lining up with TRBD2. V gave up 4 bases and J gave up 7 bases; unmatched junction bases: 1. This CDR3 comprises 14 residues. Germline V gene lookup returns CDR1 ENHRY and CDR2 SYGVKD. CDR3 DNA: TGTGCCATCAGTGCGGGACTAGCGGGGAACATTCAGTACTTC. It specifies CAISAGLAGNIQYF.

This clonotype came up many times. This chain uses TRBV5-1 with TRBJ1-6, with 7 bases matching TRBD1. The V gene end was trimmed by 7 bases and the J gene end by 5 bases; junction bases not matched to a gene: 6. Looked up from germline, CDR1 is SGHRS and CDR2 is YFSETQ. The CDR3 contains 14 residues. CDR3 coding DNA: TGCGCCAGCGCGGCCGGGACAGATAATTCACCCCTCCACTTT. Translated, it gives CASAAGTDNSPLHF.

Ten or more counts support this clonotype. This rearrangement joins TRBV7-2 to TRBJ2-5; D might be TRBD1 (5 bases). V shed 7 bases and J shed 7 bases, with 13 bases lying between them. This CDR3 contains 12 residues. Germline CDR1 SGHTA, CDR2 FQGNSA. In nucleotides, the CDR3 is TGTGCCAGCACCACCTCTAGGGGGACCCAGTACTTC. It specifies CASTTSRGTQYF.

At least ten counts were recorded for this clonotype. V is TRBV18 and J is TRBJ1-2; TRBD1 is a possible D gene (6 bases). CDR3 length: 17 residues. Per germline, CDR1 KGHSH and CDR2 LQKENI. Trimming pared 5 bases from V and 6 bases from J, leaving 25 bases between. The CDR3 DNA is TGTGCCAGCTCATCGTCACAGGGAGAAGGTCTCACGAATGGCTACACCTTC. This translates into CASSSSQGEGLTNGYTF.

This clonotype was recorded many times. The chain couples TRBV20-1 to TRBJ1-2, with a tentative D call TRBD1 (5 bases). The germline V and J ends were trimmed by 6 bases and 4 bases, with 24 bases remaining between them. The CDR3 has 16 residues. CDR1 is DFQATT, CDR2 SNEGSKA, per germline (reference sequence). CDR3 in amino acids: CSARKPGPTGGYGYTF. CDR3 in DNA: TGCAGTGCCCGAAAGCCGGGACCCACCGGTGGCTATGGCTACACCTTC.

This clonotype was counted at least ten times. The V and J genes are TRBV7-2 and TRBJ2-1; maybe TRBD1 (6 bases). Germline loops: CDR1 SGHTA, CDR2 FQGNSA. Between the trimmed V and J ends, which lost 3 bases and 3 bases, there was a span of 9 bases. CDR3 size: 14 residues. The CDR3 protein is CASSFPGVYNEQFF. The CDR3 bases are TGTGCCAGCAGCTTCCCAGGGGTCTACAATGAGCAGTTCTTC. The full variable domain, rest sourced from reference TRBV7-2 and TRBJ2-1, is GAGVSQSPSNKVTEKGKDVELRCDPISGHTALYWYRQSLGQGLEFLIYFQGNSAPDKSGLPSDRFSAERTGGSVSTLTIQRTQQEDSAVYLCASSFPGVYNEQFFGPGTRLTVL.

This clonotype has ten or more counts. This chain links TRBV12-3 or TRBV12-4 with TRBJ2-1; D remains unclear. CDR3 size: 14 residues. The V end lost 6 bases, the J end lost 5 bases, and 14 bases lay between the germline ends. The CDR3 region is CASSHHPTNNEQFF. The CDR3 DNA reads TGTGCCAGCAGCCATCACCCCACTAACAATGAGCAGTTCTTC.

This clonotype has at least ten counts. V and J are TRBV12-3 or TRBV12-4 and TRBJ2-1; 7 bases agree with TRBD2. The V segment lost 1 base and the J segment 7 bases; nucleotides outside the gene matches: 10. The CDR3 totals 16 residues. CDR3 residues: CASSLGGSRITNEQFF. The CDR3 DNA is TGTGCCAGCAGTTTAGGCGGGAGCCGAATAACGAATGAGCAGTTCTTC.

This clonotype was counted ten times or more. In nucleotides, the CDR3 is TGCAGTGCTAGGACTAGCGGGCAAGAGACCCAGTACTTC. Translating it yields CSARTSGQETQYF. The V gene is TRBV20-1, the J gene TRBJ2-5; 10 bases map to TRBD2. This CDR3 is built from 13 residues. CDR1 is DFQATT and CDR2 is SNEGSKA in the germline V gene (reference sequence). V lost 3 bases and J lost 2; bases outside the gene matches: 0.

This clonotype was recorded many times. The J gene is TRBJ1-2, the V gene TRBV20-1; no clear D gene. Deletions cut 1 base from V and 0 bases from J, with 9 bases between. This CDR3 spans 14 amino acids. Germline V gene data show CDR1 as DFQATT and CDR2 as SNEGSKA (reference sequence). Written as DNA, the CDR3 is TGCAGTGCTAGAGGGCGGGAAGCTAACTATGGCTACACCTTC. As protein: CSARGREANYGYTF.

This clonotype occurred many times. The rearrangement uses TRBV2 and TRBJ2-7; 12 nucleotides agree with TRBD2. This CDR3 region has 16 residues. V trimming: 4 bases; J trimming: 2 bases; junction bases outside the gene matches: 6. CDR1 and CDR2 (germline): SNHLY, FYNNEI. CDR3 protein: CASSGTSGTRPYEQYF. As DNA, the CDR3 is TGTGCCAGCAGTGGGACTAGCGGGACCAGACCCTACGAGCAGTACTTC.

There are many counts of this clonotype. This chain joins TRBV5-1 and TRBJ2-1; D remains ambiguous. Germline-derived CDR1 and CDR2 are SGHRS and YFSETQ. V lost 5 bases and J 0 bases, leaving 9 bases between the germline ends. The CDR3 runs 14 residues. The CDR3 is CASRRDLSYNEQFF. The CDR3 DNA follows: TGCGCCAGCAGGAGAGACCTCTCCTACAATGAGCAGTTCTTC. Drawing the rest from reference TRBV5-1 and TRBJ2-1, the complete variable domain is KAGVTQTPRYLIKTRGQQVTLSCSPISGHRSVSWYQQTPGQGLQFLFEYFSETQRNKGNFPGRFSGRQFSNSRSEMNVSTLELGDSALYLCASRRDLSYNEQFFGPGTRLTVL.

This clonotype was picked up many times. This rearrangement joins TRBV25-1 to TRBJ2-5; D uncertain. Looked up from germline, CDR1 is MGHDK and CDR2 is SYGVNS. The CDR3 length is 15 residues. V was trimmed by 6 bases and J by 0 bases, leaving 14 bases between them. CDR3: CASSRPTANQETQYF. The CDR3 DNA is TGTGCCAGCAGCCGCCCGACGGCTAACCAAGAGACCCAGTACTTC.

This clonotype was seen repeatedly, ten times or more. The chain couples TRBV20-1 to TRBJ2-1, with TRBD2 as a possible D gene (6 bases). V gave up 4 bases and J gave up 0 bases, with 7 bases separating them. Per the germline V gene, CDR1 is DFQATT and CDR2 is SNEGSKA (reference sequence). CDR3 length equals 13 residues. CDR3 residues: CSAKRVSYNEQFF. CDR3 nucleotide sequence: TGCAGTGCTAAGCGGGTCTCCTACAATGAGCAGTTCTTC.

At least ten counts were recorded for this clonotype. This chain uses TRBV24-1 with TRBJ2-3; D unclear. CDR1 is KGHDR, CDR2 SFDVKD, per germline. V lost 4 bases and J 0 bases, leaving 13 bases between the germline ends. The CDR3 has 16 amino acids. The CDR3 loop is CATSDPLSPSTDTQYF. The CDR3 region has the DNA TGTGCCACCAGTGACCCCCTGTCCCCTAGCACAGATACGCAGTATTTT.

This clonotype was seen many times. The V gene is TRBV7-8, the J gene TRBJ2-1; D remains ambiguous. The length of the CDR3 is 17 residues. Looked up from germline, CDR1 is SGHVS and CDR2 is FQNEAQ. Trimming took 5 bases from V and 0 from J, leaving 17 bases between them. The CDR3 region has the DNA TGTGCCAGCAGCCTCCCGTCCCCTTTAAGCTCCTACAATGAGCAGTTCTTC. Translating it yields CASSLPSPLSSYNEQFF.